These T cell receptor beta chains were read from a single sample in a study of T cell responses to AZD1222 COVID-19 vaccine. Measured with immunoSEQ multiplex PCR; TCRdb has only the in-frame clones, and not every one. The table lists 150,000 or so clones, 90% of them singletons. The input for sequencing was peripheral blood, taken on day 0 of AZD1222 vaccination. Receptors were obtained from an adult in good health. The conserved cysteine and the conserved F or W are not part of the CDR3 here. The order of the fields is V gene, J gene, D gene, CDR3 protein. D genes are given only for firm matches.

V gene: TRBV9; J gene: TRBJ2-2; D gene: .; CDR3 protein: ASSVGGSPDYTGELF
V gene: TRBV10-3; J gene: TRBJ1-1; D gene: .; CDR3 protein: AISESELLGAF
V gene: TRBV19; J gene: TRBJ1-3; D gene: .; CDR3 protein: ASSTPRTTGNTIY
V gene: TRBV19; J gene: TRBJ1-2; D gene: .; CDR3 protein: ATGALSGGYT
V gene: TRBV12-3/TRBV12-4; J gene: TRBJ1-1; D gene: .; CDR3 protein: ASSLGANTEAF
V gene: TRBV6-2/TRBV6-3; J gene: TRBJ2-7; D gene: .; CDR3 protein: ASSYQTLQSSYEQY
V gene: TRBV7-2; J gene: TRBJ2-5; D gene: .; CDR3 protein: ASSFDRYQETQY
V gene: TRBV5-1; J gene: TRBJ1-3; D gene: .; CDR3 protein: ASSFDRVSGNTIY
V gene: TRBV18; J gene: TRBJ2-1; D gene: .; CDR3 protein: ASSQTDGTVYNEQF
V gene: TRBV3-1/TRBV3-2; J gene: TRBJ2-2; D gene: .; CDR3 protein: ASSQVGRTVSGELF
V gene: TRBV28; J gene: TRBJ1-2; D gene: TRBD1; CDR3 protein: ASRRETGSRGYT
V gene: TRBV25-1; J gene: TRBJ2-7; D gene: TRBD2; CDR3 protein: ASSGGTSGSRYEQY
V gene: TRBV11-2; J gene: TRBJ2-1; D gene: TRBD2; CDR3 protein: ASSQTPPPSGGNEQF
V gene: TRBV28; J gene: TRBJ1-4; D gene: .; CDR3 protein: ASLSPYEKLF
V gene: TRBV3-1/TRBV3-2; J gene: TRBJ2-2; D gene: .; CDR3 protein: ASRERSRDTGELF
V gene: TRBV9; J gene: TRBJ2-3; D gene: .; CDR3 protein: ASSRQSTDTQY
V gene: TRBV2; J gene: TRBJ1-2; D gene: .; CDR3 protein: ARSAAAYGYT
V gene: TRBV18; J gene: TRBJ1-1; D gene: .; CDR3 protein: ASSSQENTEAF
V gene: TRBV11-2; J gene: TRBJ2-3; D gene: .; CDR3 protein: ASSPGPVTDTQY
V gene: TRBV30; J gene: TRBJ2-5; D gene: TRBD1; CDR3 protein: ASRGDRGRVAGTLETQY
V gene: TRBV3-1/TRBV3-2; J gene: TRBJ2-5; D gene: .; CDR3 protein: ASSQDPTDYQETQY
V gene: TRBV18; J gene: TRBJ1-3; D gene: .; CDR3 protein: ASSPGAGLRDTIY
V gene: TRBV12-3/TRBV12-4; J gene: TRBJ1-1; D gene: .; CDR3 protein: ASSGYAEAF
V gene: TRBV7-2; J gene: TRBJ2-7; D gene: .; CDR3 protein: ASSLERLGEQY
V gene: TRBV21-1; J gene: TRBJ2-3; D gene: .; CDR3 protein: ASSNVVPSQGAGTDTQY
V gene: TRBV5-1; J gene: TRBJ2-2; D gene: TRBD2; CDR3 protein: ASSVSSGTSVNTGELF
V gene: TRBV6-1; J gene: TRBJ2-2; D gene: TRBD2; CDR3 protein: ASSEDLWTSGSTGELF
V gene: TRBV27; J gene: TRBJ1-5; D gene: .; CDR3 protein: ASSFPNQPQH
V gene: TRBV12-2; J gene: TRBJ1-5; D gene: .; CDR3 protein: ASRLGRRPQKSPYSNQPQH
V gene: TRBV18; J gene: TRBJ2-2; D gene: .; CDR3 protein: ASSPPWSTGELF
V gene: TRBV7-2; J gene: TRBJ2-6; D gene: .; CDR3 protein: ASSLWGTSGANVLT
V gene: TRBV3-1/TRBV3-2; J gene: TRBJ2-4; D gene: .; CDR3 protein: ASSPGLYLAKNIQY
V gene: TRBV19; J gene: TRBJ2-1; D gene: .; CDR3 protein: ASSPTGRSYNEQF
V gene: TRBV7-2; J gene: TRBJ1-5; D gene: .; CDR3 protein: ASSQRYSNQPQH
V gene: TRBV5-1; J gene: TRBJ2-1; D gene: .; CDR3 protein: ASSSSWLDNEQF
V gene: TRBV24-1; J gene: TRBJ2-1; D gene: TRBD2; CDR3 protein: ATSEGTSGYNEQF
V gene: TRBV19; J gene: TRBJ2-1; D gene: TRBD1; CDR3 protein: ASSIDLSGQGF
V gene: TRBV7-9; J gene: TRBJ2-1; D gene: .; CDR3 protein: ASSFAGRTVYNEQF
V gene: TRBV9; J gene: TRBJ2-2; D gene: TRBD2; CDR3 protein: ASSERGVGLASTGELF
V gene: TRBV7-6; J gene: TRBJ1-3; D gene: .; CDR3 protein: ASSLDRRFGNTIY
V gene: TRBV19; J gene: TRBJ1-5; D gene: .; CDR3 protein: ASSIVGGQPQH
V gene: TRBV6-1; J gene: TRBJ1-1; D gene: TRBD1; CDR3 protein: ASSDDLDRGAEAF
V gene: TRBV27; J gene: TRBJ2-1; D gene: .; CDR3 protein: ASCVDPTSASRVNEQF